What follows are 9 T cell receptor beta chains derived from one specimen sequenced in a study of human T cells and chemical hapten exposure. Time point defined: pre-sensitization, week 0. The sample's treatment: therapeutic diphenylcyclopropenone sensitization with weekly scalp DPC. MiXCR was run by TCRdb on the RACE reads, yielding one entry per CDR3 protein. The sample shows about 39,000 distinct CDR3 sequences, around 12% of them seen only once. The sample in question was whole blood, obtained in connection with sensitization to the hapten diphenylcyclopropenone (DPC). These TCRs come from a woman in her thirties with alopecia areata. Some clones in this sample may be carry-over from other donors' samples.

The chain couples TRBV12-3 or TRBV12-4 to TRBJ2-7, with D maybe TRBD2 (6 bases). The CDR3 has 13 amino acids. The V and J ends lost 8 bases and 5 bases respectively, with 16 bases between them. This CDR3 is CASQRAGRNEQYF. The CDR3 DNA sequence: TGTGCCAGCCAGAGGGCAGGGAGGAACGAGCAGTACTTC.

The gene calls are TRBV5-1 and TRBJ2-7; 8 bases fit TRBD1. Germline V gene data show CDR1 as SGHRS and CDR2 as YFSETQ. This CDR3 contains 13 residues. Unmatched junction bases numbered 7, after V lost 4 bases and J lost 7 bases. CDR3 sequence (DNA): TGCGCCAGCAGCCCTACAGGGGGTCGGGAGCAGTACTTC. It codes for CASSPTGGREQYF.

In this sample, this clonotype turned up many times. The chain couples TRBV28 to TRBJ1-1; D perhaps matches TRBD1 (5 bases). Germline CDR1 reads MDHEN; CDR2 reads SYDVKM. V gave up 1 base and J gave up 4 bases, with 22 bases separating them. The CDR3 runs to 18 residues. CDR3 sequence: CASSLYGRLGTGGTEAFF. CDR3 sequence (DNA): TGTGCCAGCAGTTTATATGGGCGGTTGGGGACGGGGGGCACTGAAGCTTTCTTT.

This clonotype was detected only a few times. The V call is TRBV6-6, the J call TRBJ2-1; weak D call: TRBD2 (6 bases). Germline CDR1 is MNHNY and CDR2 is SVGAGI (reference sequence). V was shortened by 8 bases and J by 8 bases, with 16 bases between the two germline ends. The CDR3 contains 13 residues. Here the CDR3 reads CASGHTSTDEQFF. CDR3 in DNA: TGTGCCAGCGGCCACACTAGCACGGATGAGCAGTTCTTC.

This clonotype was detected only a few times. CDR3 sequence (DNA): TGTGCCTCCGAAGGGGGCTCTGGGGCCAACGTCCTGACTTTC. It specifies CASEGGSGANVLTF. This sequence joins TRBV10-3 and TRBJ2-6; possibly TRBD1 for D (6 bases). The CDR3 consists of 14 residues. V shed 11 bases and J shed 0 bases, with 11 bases lying between them. Germline values: CDR1 ENHRY, CDR2 SYGVKD.

This clonotype was observed a few times. The J gene is TRBJ1-4, the V gene TRBV19; D possibly corresponds to TRBD1 (5 bases). The V end lost 5 bases, the J end lost 6 bases, and 16 bases lay between the germline ends. CDR1 and CDR2 from the germline V gene are LNHDA and SQIVND (reference sequence). The CDR3 consists of 15 residues. CDR3 DNA sequence: TGTGCCAGTAGTCTCCGAGGGACTAGCTATGAAAAACTGTTTTTT. It is translated as CASSLRGTSYEKLFF. Full variable domain (rest looked up from reference TRBV19 and TRBJ1-4): DGGITQSPKYLFRKEGQNVTLSCEQNLNHDAMYWYRQDPGQGLRLIYYSQIVNDFQKGDIAEGYSVSREKKESFPLTVTSAQKNPTAFYLCASSLRGTSYEKLFFGSGTQLSVL.

In its sample, this clonotype was seen many times. The chain recombines TRBV19 with TRBJ1-5; D possibly corresponds to TRBD1 (5 bases). Trimming cost V 3 bases and J 7 bases, with 13 bases left between them. In germline, CDR1 is LNHDA, CDR2 SQIVND (reference sequence). This CDR3 has 14 residues. This CDR3 reads CASSMWQGGQPQHF. As DNA, the CDR3 is TGTGCCAGTAGTATGTGGCAGGGAGGGCAGCCCCAGCATTTT.

This clonotype was observed many times. The CDR3 region has the DNA TGTGCCAGCAGGGGACAGGGGGCATACGAGCAGTACTTC. It specifies CASRGQGAYEQYF. The chain links TRBV27 to TRBJ2-7, with 12 nucleotides matching TRBD1. Germline-derived CDR1 and CDR2 are MNHEY and SMNVEV (reference sequence). This CDR3 is 13 amino acids long. V shed 6 bases and J 4 bases; nucleotides not matched to a gene: 1.

This clonotype was seen at least ten times. The chain recombines TRBV18 with TRBJ1-5, with D tentatively TRBD1 (5 bases). Germline CDR1 and CDR2: KGHSH and LQKENI. The V gene lost 3 bases and the J gene lost 2 bases, with 8 bases spanning the gap. The CDR3 is 14 amino acids. CDR3 region: CASSPQGGNQPQHF. In DNA form, the CDR3 reads TGTGCCAGCTCACCCCAGGGTGGCAATCAGCCCCAGCATTTT.